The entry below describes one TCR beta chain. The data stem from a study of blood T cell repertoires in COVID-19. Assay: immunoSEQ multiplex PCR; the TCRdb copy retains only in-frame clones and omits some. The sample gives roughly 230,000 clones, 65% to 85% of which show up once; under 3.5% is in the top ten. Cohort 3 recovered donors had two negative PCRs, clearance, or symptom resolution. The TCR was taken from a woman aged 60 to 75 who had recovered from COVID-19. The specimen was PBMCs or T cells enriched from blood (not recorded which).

CDR3 bases: TGTGCCAGCAGCCAAGCTAGGGGGAGTAAGGACAATGAGCAGTTCTTC. This codes for CASSQARGSKDNEQFF. The chain is built from TRBV3-1 (or the pseudogene TRBV3-2) and TRBJ2-1; perhaps TRBD1 as D (6 bases). Germline V gene data show CDR1 as LGHDT and CDR2 as YNNKEL (reference sequence). Deletions cut 1 base from V and 5 bases from J, with 15 bases between. The CDR3 totals 16 residues.